A single sample is the source of the 17 T cell receptor beta chains below, sequenced in a study of multiple sclerosis patients with progressive multifocal leukoencephalopathy. Time point noted: approximately 12 months of natalizumab therapy. Sequenced by immunoSEQ multiplex PCR; TCRdb stores in-frame clones only, minus some. The sample yields around 30,000 clones, 90% seen once. The sample in question was PBMCs, obtained from a patient treated with natalizumab. These receptors all stem from a human donor with multiple sclerosis.

The genes are TRBV5-6 and TRBJ1-2, with no clear D. The germline V gene encodes CDR1 SGHDT and CDR2 YYEEEE. This CDR3 contains 14 residues. V lost 0 bases, J lost 3 bases, and 9 bases lay in between. CDR3 sequence: CASSLAGSYYGYTF. DNA for the CDR3: TGTGCCAGCAGCTTGGCCGGCAGTTACTATGGCTACACCTTC.

The V gene is TRBV6-1, the J gene TRBJ2-5; 10 bases agree with TRBD1. The CDR3 runs 15 residues. V dropped 5 bases and J dropped 0; count of bases not matched to a gene: 3. CDR1 is MNHNS and CDR2 is SASEGT in the germline V gene. The DNA of the CDR3 is TGTGCCAGCAGTACGGGACAGGGGCACCAAGAGACCCAGTACTTC. This sequence encodes CASSTGQGHQETQYF.

This clone occurred a few times. DNA for the CDR3: TGTGCCAGTAGTATGATGCTTGACGGGCTTGCGCATTCACCCCTCCACTTT. This gives the protein CASSMMLDGLAHSPLHF. The chain employs TRBV19 and TRBJ1-6; D not resolved. CDR3 size: 17 residues. With 3 bases removed from V and 8 bases from J, the gap between germline ends came to 20 bases. The germline CDR1 and CDR2 sequences are LNHDA and SQIVND (reference sequence).

The CDR3 coding sequence is TGTGCCAGCATCAAGCGGGGGGGCTCATACAATGAGCAGTTCTTC. Translated: CASIKRGGSYNEQFF. V usage is TRBV6-5 and J usage is TRBJ2-1, with TRBD2 identical over 10 bases. Germline CDR1 MNHEY, CDR2 SVGAGI. Unmatched junction bases numbered 7, after V lost 7 bases and J lost 4 bases. CDR3 size: 15 residues.

This clone has only a few counts. The V gene is TRBV4-2, the J gene TRBJ2-1; 10 bases fit TRBD2. Germline V CDR1 and CDR2: LGHNA, YNFKEQ. This CDR3 has 15 residues. The V and J ends lost 3 bases and 5 bases, in that order; junction bases with no gene match: 4. CDR3 DNA: TGTGCCAGCAGCCAGCGAGCGGGGGGGGACAATGAGCAGTTCTTC. Translating gives CASSQRAGGDNEQFF.

The chain couples TRBV4-2 to TRBJ2-3; D is unresolved. This CDR3 is 15 amino acids long. Germline CDR1 LGHNA, CDR2 YNFKEQ. The V end lost 3 bases, the J end lost 5 bases, and 15 bases lay between the germline ends. CDR3 residues: CASSQSRGPGDTQYF. The CDR3 nucleotides are TGTGCCAGCAGCCAGTCCCGAGGCCCCGGAGATACGCAGTATTTT.

The V call is TRBV11-1, the J call TRBJ2-3, with D uncertain. This CDR3 has 13 residues. Germline V gene data show CDR1 as SGHAT and CDR2 as FQDESV (reference sequence). The germline V and J ends were trimmed by 1 base and 4 bases, with 6 bases remaining between them. The chain's CDR3 is CASSLVGADTQYF. CDR3 nucleotides: TGTGCCAGCAGCTTAGTGGGTGCAGATACGCAGTATTTT.

The chain recombines TRBV19 with TRBJ2-2; no clear D. The V gene's germline CDR1 is LNHDA and CDR2 SQIVND (reference sequence). CDR3 size: 11 residues. V shed 3 bases and J shed 7 bases, with 3 bases lying between them. CDR3 sequence reads: CASSMGGELFF. The CDR3 bases are TGTGCCAGTAGTATGGGCGGGGAGCTGTTTTTT.

This rearrangement joins TRBV12-5 to TRBJ1-2, with D maybe TRBD1 (6 bases). V dropped 4 bases and J dropped 4 bases, with 13 bases sitting between them. The CDR3 has 14 amino acids. The germline CDR1 and CDR2 sequences are LGHNT and FRNRAP. CDR3 in DNA: TGTGCTAGTGGTTCTGGGGGGCTTGCCTATGGCTACACCTTC. It encodes CASGSGGLAYGYTF.

The rearrangement links TRBV6-5 to TRBJ2-1; D perhaps matches TRBD2 (6 bases). Germline CDR1 reads MNHEY; CDR2 reads SVGAGI. The CDR3 runs 15 residues. Trimming removed 6 bases from V and 1 base from J, with 13 bases in between. The CDR3 here is CASSNPGRSYNEQFF. CDR3 nucleotides: TGTGCCAGCAGCAATCCAGGGAGGTCCTACAATGAGCAGTTCTTC.

The rearrangement links TRBV28 to TRBJ1-2; no reliable D call. Trimming took 5 bases from V and 7 from J, leaving 11 bases between them. Germline assignment: CDR1 MDHEN and CDR2 SYDVKM. The CDR3 sequence is 12 residues long. In DNA, the CDR3 is TGTGCCAGCAGTCCAGCGGTCGCTGGCTACACCTTC. Amino acids: CASSPAVAGYTF.

This chain connects TRBV5-1 to TRBJ2-1; TRBD2 matches at 9 bases. The CDR3 loop spans 16 amino acids. V trimming: 4 bases; J trimming: 5 bases; junction bases outside the gene matches: 10. Germline V gives CDR1 SGHRS, CDR2 YFSETQ. The CDR3 spells CASSPTSGGSHNEQFF. The CDR3 DNA follows: TGCGCCAGCAGCCCTACCAGCGGGGGGTCTCACAATGAGCAGTTCTTC. Filled out from reference TRBV5-1 and TRBJ2-1, the complete variable domain reads KAGVTQTPRYLIKTRGQQVTLSCSPISGHRSVSWYQQTPGQGLQFLFEYFSETQRNKGNFPGRFSGRQFSNSRSEMNVSTLELGDSALYLCASSPTSGGSHNEQFFGPGTRLTVL.

The rearrangement uses TRBV7-2 and TRBJ2-7; TRBD2 matches 15 bases. The CDR3 length is 18 residues. The germline CDR1 and CDR2 sequences are SGHTA and FQGNSA. The trim removed 3 bases at V and 3 bases at J, leaving 9 bases unmatched. CDR3 amino acids: CASSLRTSGGASFYEQYF. The CDR3 DNA follows: TGTGCCAGCAGCTTGCGGACTAGCGGGGGGGCGAGTTTCTACGAGCAGTACTTC. The full variable domain, its missing parts supplied by reference TRBV7-2 and TRBJ2-7, is GAGVSQSPSNKVTEKGKDVELRCDPISGHTALYWYRQSLGQGLEFLIYFQGNSAPDKSGLPSDRFSAERTGGSVSTLTIQRTQQEDSAVYLCASSLRTSGGASFYEQYFGPGTRLTVT.

This chain uses TRBV4-1 with TRBJ2-1; the D gene is possibly TRBD2 (6 bases). Per the germline V gene, CDR1 is MGHRA and CDR2 is YSYEKL. Between the trimmed V and J ends, which lost 1 base and 9 bases, there was a span of 10 bases. This CDR3 comprises 13 residues. The CDR3 nucleotides are TGCGCCAGCAGCCAAGCTATCGGGGGTGAGCAGTTCTTC. Translating gives CASSQAIGGEQFF.

This chain connects TRBV25-1 to TRBJ2-2; 10 bases map to TRBD1. CDR3 length: 15 amino acids. The J segment lost 4 bases and the V segment lost 8 bases, leaving 7 bases of the junction unmatched. Looked up from germline, CDR1 is MGHDK and CDR2 is SYGVNS. The CDR3 nucleotides are TGTGCCAGCGAGGGGGGACAGGGGATCACCGGGGAGCTGTTTTTT. Translation: CASEGGQGITGELFF.

V gene TRBV28 combines with J gene TRBJ1-1, with D possibly being TRBD1 (5 bases). Germline lookup yields CDR1 MDHEN and CDR2 SYDVKM. The CDR3 contains 12 residues. Between the trimmed V and J ends, which lost 5 bases and 5 bases, there was a span of 9 bases. CDR3 sequence (DNA): TGTGCCAGCAGTCAGGGAGGAACTGAAGCTTTCTTT. Residues: CASSQGGTEAFF.

This chain connects TRBV6-4 to TRBJ2-3; 10 bases agree with TRBD2. This CDR3 comprises 16 residues. The germline CDR1 and CDR2 sequences are MRHNA and SNTAGT. J was trimmed by 5 bases and V by 3 bases; bases with no gene match: 8. The CDR3 spells CASSETASGGGDTQYF. For the CDR3, the DNA is TGTGCCAGCAGTGAAACAGCTAGCGGGGGCGGAGATACGCAGTATTTT.